Presented here are 29 T cell receptor beta chains from one specimen sequenced in a study of shared clonotypes between healthy human individuals. CD45RO negativity and positive selection for CCR7 defined naive CD8 cells, a population that excluded terminally differentiated effector memory CD45RA+ cells. Here immunoSEQ multiplex PCR was the method, and the copy in TCRdb shows in-frame clones only, minus some. This table holds about 2.1 million clones, about 92% found once. Sequenced: naive CD8+ T cells from PBMCs. Receptors originate from a man younger than 35 in good health. Some clones in this sample may be carry-over from other donors' samples.

This clone was found once. V usage is TRBV28 and J usage is TRBJ2-1; 8 bases are a match to TRBD1. The V gene's germline CDR1 is MDHEN and CDR2 SYDVKM. The V and J ends lost 5 bases and 4 bases, in that order; junction bases with no gene match: 10. This CDR3 comprises 16 residues. The CDR3 region has the DNA TGTGCCAGCAGTATAGGCCCGGGACAGGCTTACAATGAGCAGTTCTTC. It is translated as CASSIGPGQAYNEQFF.

This clone was counted a single time. The chain links TRBV9 to TRBJ2-2; the D is unclear. The length of the CDR3 is 13 residues. Germline V gene sequence: CDR1 SGDLS, CDR2 YYNGEE. Trimming removed 1 base from V and 6 bases from J, with 7 bases in between. The CDR3 is CASSVNIPGELFF. The CDR3 DNA reads as TGTGCCAGCAGCGTAAATATCCCCGGGGAGCTGTTTTTT.

CDR3 sequence reads: CASSDNSGVNTGELFF. In nucleotides, the CDR3 is TGCGCCAGCAGTGATAATAGCGGGGTGAACACCGGGGAGCTGTTTTTT. This sequence joins TRBV10-1 and TRBJ2-2; 8 bases align to TRBD2. Trimming cost V 3 bases and J 1 base; bases outside gene matches: 4. CDR3 length: 16 residues. Per germline, CDR1 WNHNN and CDR2 SYGVQD (reference sequence).

V gene TRBV5-6 combines with J gene TRBJ2-5; 7 nucleotides match TRBD1. The CDR3 covers 15 residues. Unmatched junction bases numbered 7, after V lost 4 bases and J lost 1 base. CDR1 and CDR2 from the germline V gene are SGHDT and YYEEEE. CDR3 loop: CASSTAGQAQETQYF. The CDR3 DNA follows: TGTGCCAGCAGCACCGCCGGACAGGCCCAAGAGACCCAGTACTTC.

V gene TRBV27 combines with J gene TRBJ2-1, with D unresolved. Trimming shortened V by 5 bases and J by 7 bases, and 15 bases separated the two germline ends. CDR1 is MNHEY, CDR2 SMNVEV, per germline (reference sequence). The CDR3 contains 14 residues. CDR3 amino acids: CASSLLAHGNEQFF. The CDR3 coding sequence is TGTGCCAGCAGTCTCCTGGCGCACGGAAATGAGCAGTTCTTC.

This clone was seen more than once but under ten times. The chain carries TRBV30 and TRBJ1-1; D not certain. Germline CDR1 reads GTSNPN; CDR2 reads SVGIG (reference sequence). The CDR3 has 12 residues. V lost 1 base, J lost 3 bases, and 6 bases lay in between. The DNA of the CDR3 is TGTGCCTGGAGTGAGGGTTACACTGAAGCTTTCTTT. Translating it yields CAWSEGYTEAFF.

The count of this clone is one. The chain has TRBV11-2 and TRBJ2-3; 7 nucleotides line up with TRBD2. The germline V gene has CDR1 SGHAT and CDR2 FQNNGV. Trimming removed 1 base from V and 4 bases from J; junction bases left unmatched: 5. The CDR3 covers 15 residues. CDR3 in amino acids: CASSLVAGAADTQYF. In DNA form, the CDR3 reads TGTGCCAGCAGCTTAGTGGCGGGAGCGGCAGATACGCAGTATTTT.

CDR3 region: CASSPIHYNEQFF. Written as DNA, the CDR3 is TGTGCCAGCAGCCCTATTCACTACAATGAGCAGTTCTTC. The V and J genes are TRBV14 and TRBJ2-1; D gene uncertain. CDR1 SGHDN and CDR2 FVKESK come from the germline V gene. V gave up 4 bases and J gave up 3 bases, with 7 bases separating them. The CDR3 is made up of 13 amino acids.

This chain joins TRBV21-1 and TRBJ2-1; the D segment call TRBD2 is taken from the table without a DNA check. TRBV21-1 is deemed a pseudogene. The CDR3 totals 16 residues. In nucleotides, the CDR3 is TGTGCCAGCAGCAAAGATCCAGCGGGAGGGGTCAATGAGCAGTTCTTC. Translated: CASSKDPAGGVNEQFF.

The chain has TRBV30 and TRBJ2-2; D remains ambiguous. The CDR3 consists of 13 residues. CDR1 is GTSNPN and CDR2 is SVGIG in the germline V gene (reference sequence). The V end was cut by 3 bases, the J end by 2 bases, with 7 bases between. CDR3 in amino acids: CAWRIHNTGELFF. The CDR3, as DNA: TGTGCCTGGAGAATCCATAACACCGGGGAGCTGTTTTTT.

The chain employs TRBV7-3 and TRBJ2-7; tentatively, D is TRBD2 (5 bases). CDR3 length equals 13 residues. CDR1 and CDR2 from the germline V gene are SGHTA and FQGTGA. Trimming cost V 5 bases and J 4 bases, with 12 bases left between them. This CDR3 reads CASSPSHSYEQYF. The CDR3 DNA sequence: TGTGCCAGCAGCCCTAGCCACTCATACGAGCAGTACTTC. The full variable domain, rest sourced from reference TRBV7-3 and TRBJ2-7, is GAGVSQTPSNKVTEKGKYVELRCDPISGHTALYWYRQSLGQGPEFLIYFQGTGAADDSGLPNDRFFAVRPEGSVSTLKIQRTERGDSAVYLCASSPSHSYEQYFGPGTRLTVT.

This chain connects TRBV5-1 to TRBJ2-7; D unclear. V was trimmed by 3 bases and J by 1 base, leaving 14 bases between them. Per the germline V gene, CDR1 is SGHRS and CDR2 is YFSETQ. The CDR3 sequence is 15 residues long. The CDR3 spells CASSYRPSLSYEQYF. Written as DNA, the CDR3 is TGCGCCAGCAGCTACCGTCCTAGTCTTTCCTACGAGCAGTACTTC.

This chain uses TRBV5-8 with TRBJ2-1; D remains unclear. Trimming shortened V by 0 bases and J by 2 bases, and 9 bases separated the two germline ends. This CDR3 comprises 15 residues. Per the germline V gene, CDR1 is SGHTS and CDR2 is YDEGEE. The DNA of the CDR3 is TGTGCCAGCAGCTTGGGGTGGTCTGCCTACAATGAGCAGTTCTTC. Translation: CASSLGWSAYNEQFF.

The table lists this clone with a few counts. Other DNA sequences in this sample translate to the same CDR3. The chain employs TRBV27 and TRBJ1-5, with 7 bases fitting TRBD1. V was clipped by 3 bases and J by 5 bases; unmatched bases: 4. This CDR3 is 14 amino acids long. Germline CDR1 reads MNHEY; CDR2 reads SMNVEV (reference sequence). The CDR3 sequence: CASSLRDRYQPQHF. CDR3 sequence (DNA): TGTGCCAGCAGTTTGAGGGACAGATATCAGCCCCAGCATTTT.

V gene TRBV27 combines with J gene TRBJ2-1, with a possible D match to TRBD1 (5 bases). V was shortened by 1 base and J by 5 bases, with 9 bases between the two germline ends. There are 14 residues in the CDR3. Germline lookup yields CDR1 MNHEY and CDR2 SMNVEV (reference sequence). The CDR3 reads CASSLLDTNNEQFF. CDR3 in DNA: TGTGCCAGCAGTTTATTGGACACCAACAATGAGCAGTTCTTC.

V and J are TRBV28 and TRBJ1-3; D might be TRBD1 (6 bases). The V gene's germline CDR1 is MDHEN and CDR2 SYDVKM. This CDR3 comprises 13 residues. V was trimmed by 6 bases and J by 3 bases, leaving 9 bases between them. The CDR3 region is CASRGGHGNTIYF. The DNA for the CDR3 is TGTGCCAGCAGGGGGGGGCATGGAAACACCATATATTTT.

The rearrangement links TRBV5-1 to TRBJ1-5; D uncertain. Trimming shortened V by 1 base and J by 5 bases, and 13 bases separated the two germline ends. Germline V gene lookup returns CDR1 SGHRS and CDR2 YFSETQ. The CDR3 is 15 residues long. The CDR3 loop is CASSLTGGIYQPQHF. The CDR3 DNA reads TGCGCCAGCAGCTTGACGGGCGGGATCTATCAGCCCCAGCATTTT.

This clone was detected only a few times. This chain uses TRBV2 with TRBJ1-1; D possibly corresponds to TRBD1 (5 bases). CDR1 is SNHLY and CDR2 is FYNNEI in the germline V gene. The length of the CDR3 is 17 residues. The V gene lost 3 bases and the J gene lost 0 bases, with 17 bases spanning the gap. Here the CDR3 DNA reads TGTGCCAGCAGTGATGAGGCAGGGAGCTCCATGAACACTGAAGCTTTCTTT. Encoded protein: CASSDEAGSSMNTEAFF.

CDR3 protein: CASSIHDRGIYEQYF. CDR3 bases: TGTGCCAGCAGTATCCATGACAGGGGGATCTACGAGCAGTACTTC. The chain has TRBV28 and TRBJ2-7, with TRBD1 matching 9 bases. The germline CDR1 and CDR2 sequences are MDHEN and SYDVKM. The CDR3 spans 15 residues. V shed 5 bases and J 3 bases; nucleotides not matched to a gene: 8.

The rearrangement uses TRBV4-3 and TRBJ2-1, with D perhaps matching TRBD2 (5 bases). This CDR3 contains 17 residues. Germline V gives CDR1 LGHNA, CDR2 YSLEER. V lost 1 base, J lost 9 bases, and 22 bases lay in between. CDR3 sequence: CASSQVFEGLASAEQFF. In DNA, the CDR3 is TGCGCCAGCAGCCAAGTCTTCGAAGGACTTGCGAGTGCTGAGCAGTTCTTC.

The chain is built from TRBV18 and TRBJ2-3, with 13 bases matching TRBD2. Germline values: CDR1 KGHSH, CDR2 LQKENI. The CDR3 consists of 19 residues. After removal of 4 bases from V and 0 bases from J, the junction contained 10 bases not matched to a gene. The CDR3 reads CASSQTSGRTSTSTDTQYF. The CDR3 nucleotides are TGTGCCAGCTCACAGACTAGCGGGAGGACAAGCACTAGCACAGATACGCAGTATTTT.

J is TRBJ2-4 and V is TRBV7-9; D is possibly TRBD2 (6 bases). The CDR3 consists of 16 residues. Germline-derived CDR1 and CDR2 are SEHNR and FQNEAQ (reference sequence). Trimming pared 5 bases from V and 0 bases from J, leaving 14 bases between. CDR3 amino acids: CASSTRDLQAKNIQYF. The DNA for the CDR3 is TGTGCCAGCAGCACACGGGACTTGCAAGCCAAAAACATTCAGTACTTC.

Only one count was recorded for this clone. The chain links TRBV19 to TRBJ2-3; no firm D call. The CDR3 is 17 residues long. V was trimmed by 4 bases and J by 4 bases, leaving 21 bases between them. The germline gives CDR1 LNHDA, CDR2 SQIVND (reference sequence). CDR3 sequence reads: CASSRYPALRIPDTQYF. The CDR3 DNA reads as TGTGCCAGTAGTAGATACCCAGCGCTGAGGATCCCAGATACGCAGTATTTT. The full variable domain, with the rest looked up from reference TRBV19 and TRBJ2-3, is DGGITQSPKYLFRKEGQNVTLSCEQNLNHDAMYWYRQDPGQGLRLIYYSQIVNDFQKGDIAEGYSVSREKKESFPLTVTSAQKNPTAFYLCASSRYPALRIPDTQYFGPGTRLTVL.

The chain joins TRBV2 to TRBJ2-7; TRBD1 matches at 9 bases. The J segment lost 5 bases and the V segment lost 2 bases, leaving 7 bases of the junction unmatched. This CDR3 comprises 15 residues. The germline V gene has CDR1 SNHLY and CDR2 FYNNEI. The CDR3 bases are TGTGCCAGCAGTGAACGGGGACAGGGTGCCCACGAGCAGTACTTC. It is translated as CASSERGQGAHEQYF.

The rearrangement links TRBV5-1 to TRBJ2-1; unclear D gene. The germline V and J ends were trimmed by 0 bases and 0 bases, with 7 bases remaining between them. The germline V gene has CDR1 SGHRS and CDR2 YFSETQ. The CDR3 extends over 15 amino acids. CDR3 sequence reads: CASSLGRSSYNEQFF. The CDR3 DNA follows: TGCGCCAGCAGCTTGGGCAGGAGCTCCTACAATGAGCAGTTCTTC.

The J gene is TRBJ2-4, the V gene TRBV5-6; weak D call: TRBD2 (5 bases). V was cut by 2 bases and J by 0 bases, with 9 bases left in between. This CDR3 spans 15 amino acids. Germline V gene data show CDR1 as SGHDT and CDR2 as YYEEEE. In nucleotides, the CDR3 is TGTGCCAGCAGCTTTCGTCGGGGAGCCAAAAACATTCAGTACTTC. It yields the protein CASSFRRGAKNIQYF.

The chain carries TRBV15 and TRBJ2-7; TRBD1 aligns across 7 bases. Germline assignment: CDR1 LNHNV and CDR2 YYDKDF (reference sequence). V shed 1 base and J 4 bases; nucleotides not matched to a gene: 4. The CDR3 length is 14 residues. The CDR3 loop is CATSRGPGGYEQYF. CDR3 bases: TGTGCCACCAGCAGAGGTCCAGGGGGATACGAGCAGTACTTC.

This chain uses TRBV27 with TRBJ1-2; unclear D gene. The CDR3 contains 14 residues. V was pared by 6 bases and J by 4 bases, with 15 bases between. CDR1 is MNHEY and CDR2 is SMNVEV in the germline V gene (reference sequence). CDR3 in amino acids: CASRGITQLYGYTF. CDR3 sequence (DNA): TGTGCCAGCAGGGGTATAACCCAACTCTATGGCTACACCTTC.

This clone showed up just a few times. This chain connects TRBV9 to TRBJ2-1; 7 nucleotides agree with TRBD1. The germline V gene encodes CDR1 SGDLS and CDR2 YYNGEE. Unmatched junction bases numbered 19, after V lost 0 bases and J lost 7 bases. There are 19 residues in the CDR3. CDR3 sequence (DNA): TGTGCCAGCAGCGTAGCCACCCGGACAGGTAGGATGGGATATAATGAGCAGTTCTTC. Translated: CASSVATRTGRMGYNEQFF.